This is a list of T cell receptor beta chains from one sample in a study of T cells in Graves' hyperthyroidism and ophthalmopathy. TCRdb re-derived calls from the multiplex PCR reads in MiXCR, one entry per CDR3 protein. The table includes over 450,000 distinct CDR3 sequences, around 15% detected once. Sequenced sample: blood. These receptors were collected from a woman between 18 and 29 years old with Graves' hyperthyroidism. CDR3s leave out the opening cysteine and the closing phenylalanine or tryptophan.

TRBV4-2,TRBJ2-6,ASSQVSQTGANVLT
TRBV6-1,TRBJ2-1,ASSPAYNEQF
TRBV20-1,TRBJ2-3,SASTGLITDTQY
TRBV2,TRBJ1-6,ASIGHKGKALH
TRBV4-1,TRBJ2-1,ASSQDPSDSYNEQF
TRBV5-1,TRBJ2-5,ASSLVSRLAGDGETQY
TRBV6-2/TRBV6-3,TRBJ2-4,AIGAGNIQY
TRBV28,TRBJ2-1,ASRAGAGGNEQF
TRBV10-2,TRBJ1-1,ASSPPPTGTTGVPIGTEAF
TRBV30,TRBJ1-5,AWSAWGAGQPQH